This entry concerns a single T cell receptor beta chain. Other DNA sequences in the same sample also yield this CDR3. Measured with immunoSEQ multiplex PCR; TCRdb has only the in-frame clones, and not every one. The profile covers around 390,000 clones, with around nine tenths appearing a single time and roughly a tenth taken by the ten largest. These data come from a study of blood T cell repertoires in COVID-19. Background on the study: Material from acute and convalescent COVID-19 was sourced from the United States, Italy and Spain. The analysed material was cDNA or gDNA that came from T cells, B-cell-depleted T cells, or PBMCs.

The CDR3 is made up of 15 amino acids. V was clipped by 3 bases and J by 0 bases, with 6 bases between them. CDR1 and CDR2 (germline): LNHDA, SQIVND (reference sequence). Those who participated ranged in age from roughly 18 to 100 years and resided in about two dozen US areas. Assignment of participants to cohorts was predicated upon participant-reported clinical history. Material: PBMCs or T cells enriched from blood (not recorded which). This clonotype originated in a woman between 45 and 65 years old who had recovered from COVID-19. This chain uses TRBV19 with TRBJ2-6; weak D call: TRBD2 (5 bases). CDR3 DNA: TGTGCCAGTAGTATCGGAGGCTCTGGGGCCAACGTCCTGACTTTC. It yields the protein CASSIGGSGANVLTF.